This T cell receptor beta chain was recorded in a study of blood T cell repertoires in COVID-19. About the research overall: T cells, B-cell-depleted T cells, or PBMCs provided the cDNA or gDNA that served as material.

V shed 2 bases and J shed 0 bases, with 8 bases lying between them. The CDR3 is 15 amino acids. CDR1 is MNHEY and CDR2 is SVGEGT in the germline V gene. TCRdb's copy holds only in-frame clones and misses some; the assay was immunoSEQ multiplex PCR. The repertoire holds about 670,000 clones, with 85% to 90% as singletons. Sequencing used peripheral blood. This receptor was identified in a woman aged 18-29 years with acute or convalescent COVID-19. The chain recombines TRBV6-2 or TRBV6-3 with TRBJ2-1; the D is unclear. The CDR3 is CASSYELGSYNEQFF. The CDR3 nucleotides are TGTGCCAGCAGTTACGAACTCGGCTCCTACAATGAGCAGTTCTTC.